The present TCR beta chain was sequenced within a study of Graves' ophthalmopathy and Graves' hyperthyroidism. Across the whole study: Peripheral blood was gathered at first diagnosis, ahead of any treatment whatsoever.

Findings and caveats of the study: The model flagged ophthalmopathy progression at roughly 71% sensitivity and about 72% specificity.

RNA served as the template for amplifying TCR beta CDR3 regions. First-round RT-PCR with HTBI primers preceded a second-round multiplex PCR. TCRdb reprocessed the multiplex PCR reads via MiXCR and lists one record per CDR3 protein. The sample lists roughly 410,000 distinct CDR3 sequences, 15% seen once, with roughly 7% in the top ten. This clonotype has ten or more counts. Its matching antigen is unknown. The CDR3 has 14 amino acids. V gave up 0 bases and J gave up 5 bases, with 13 bases separating them. Germline-derived CDR1 and CDR2 are DFQATT and SNEGSKA (reference sequence). This chain uses TRBV20-1 with TRBJ1-1; D ambiguous. This clonotype was sampled from a woman between 18 and 29 years old with stable Graves' hyperthyroidism. The sequencing sample was made of peripheral blood. The CDR3 region has the DNA TGCAGTGCTAGAGATTTGGGCGGGGAGACTGAAGCTTTCTTT. Protein sequence: CSARDLGGETEAFF.